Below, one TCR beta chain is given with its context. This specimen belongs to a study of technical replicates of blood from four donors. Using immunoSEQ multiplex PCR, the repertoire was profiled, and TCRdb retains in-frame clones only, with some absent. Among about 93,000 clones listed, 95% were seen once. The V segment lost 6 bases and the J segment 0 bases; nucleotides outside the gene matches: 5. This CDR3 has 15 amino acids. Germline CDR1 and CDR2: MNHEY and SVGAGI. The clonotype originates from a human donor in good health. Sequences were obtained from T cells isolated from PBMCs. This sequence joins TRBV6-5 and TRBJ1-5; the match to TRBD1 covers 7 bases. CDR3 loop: CASSQTGYSNQPQHF. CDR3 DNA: TGTGCCAGCAGCCAGACAGGGTATAGCAATCAGCCCCAGCATTTT.